This record concerns one T cell receptor beta chain sequence. The record originates from a study of blood T cell repertoires in COVID-19. Background on the study: Material from acute and convalescent COVID-19 was sourced from the United States, Italy and Spain.

This CDR3 is 12 amino acids long. V was trimmed by 0 bases and J by 8 bases, leaving 8 bases between them. Per germline, CDR1 GTSNPN and CDR2 SVGIG (reference sequence). Here immunoSEQ multiplex PCR was the method, and the copy in TCRdb shows in-frame clones only, minus some. This table holds around 170,000 clones, approximately 80% found once. The specimen was PBMCs or T cells enriched from blood (not recorded which). The chain links TRBV30 to TRBJ2-1; tentative D call: TRBD1 (5 bases). This receptor was identified in a man aged 60-69 years who had been exposed to COVID-19. This chain's CDR3 is CAWSVGAHEQFF. The CDR3 DNA is TGTGCCTGGAGTGTAGGGGCCCATGAGCAGTTCTTC.